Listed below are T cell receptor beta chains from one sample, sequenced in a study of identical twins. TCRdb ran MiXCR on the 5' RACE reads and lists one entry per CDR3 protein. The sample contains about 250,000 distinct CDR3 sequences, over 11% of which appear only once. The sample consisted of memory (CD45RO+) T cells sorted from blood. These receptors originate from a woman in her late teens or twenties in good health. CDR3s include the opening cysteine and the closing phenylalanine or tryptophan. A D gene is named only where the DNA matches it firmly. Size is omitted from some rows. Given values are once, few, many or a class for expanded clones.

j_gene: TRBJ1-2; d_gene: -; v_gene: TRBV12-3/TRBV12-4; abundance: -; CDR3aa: CASSSYFRPVENGYTF; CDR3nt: TGTGCCAGCAGTTCTTATTTCCGCCCCGTGGAGAATGGCTACACCTTC
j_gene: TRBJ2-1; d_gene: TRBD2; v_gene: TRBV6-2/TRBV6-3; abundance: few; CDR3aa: CASSLGLVVYNEQFF; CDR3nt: TGTGCCAGCAGTTTGGGACTAGTCGTCTACAATGAGCAGTTCTTC
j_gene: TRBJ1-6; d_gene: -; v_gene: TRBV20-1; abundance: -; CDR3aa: CSVGSYNSPLHF; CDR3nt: TGCAGTGTAGGCTCCTATAATTCACCCCTCCACTTT
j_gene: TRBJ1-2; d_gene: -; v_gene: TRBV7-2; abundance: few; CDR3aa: CASSLQGSGYTF; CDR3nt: TGTGCCAGCAGCTTACAGGGTAGCGGCTACACCTTC
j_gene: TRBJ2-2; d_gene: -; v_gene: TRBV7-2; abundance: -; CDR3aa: CASRPRTSNTGELFF; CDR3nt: TGTGCCAGCAGGCCCCGGACCTCGAACACCGGGGAGCTGTTTTTT
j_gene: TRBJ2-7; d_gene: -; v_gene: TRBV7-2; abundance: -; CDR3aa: CASSPPWNEQYF; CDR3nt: TGTGCCAGCAGCCCACCTTGGAACGAGCAGTACTTC
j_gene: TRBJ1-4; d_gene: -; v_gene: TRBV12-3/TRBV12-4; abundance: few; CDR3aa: CASSFWGNEKLFF; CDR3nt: TGTGCCAGCAGTTTCTGGGGTAATGAAAAACTGTTTTTT
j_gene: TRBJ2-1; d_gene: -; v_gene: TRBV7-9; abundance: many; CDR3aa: CASSPRTGEGVNEQFF; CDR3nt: TGTGCCAGCAGCCCAAGGACGGGAGAAGGCGTCAATGAGCAGTTCTTC
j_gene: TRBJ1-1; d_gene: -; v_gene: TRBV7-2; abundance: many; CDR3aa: CASSLLGNTEAFF; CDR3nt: TGTGCCAGCAGCTTACTAGGGAACACTGAAGCTTTCTTT
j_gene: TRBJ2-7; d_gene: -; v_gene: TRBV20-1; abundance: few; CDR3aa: CSATQRVPHSYEQYF; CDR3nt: TGCAGTGCTACCCAAAGAGTCCCCCACTCCTACGAGCAGTACTTC
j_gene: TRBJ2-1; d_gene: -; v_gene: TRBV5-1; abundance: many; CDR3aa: CASSLEGGPYNEQFF; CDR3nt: TGCGCCAGCAGCTTGGAAGGGGGTCCTTACAATGAGCAGTTCTTC
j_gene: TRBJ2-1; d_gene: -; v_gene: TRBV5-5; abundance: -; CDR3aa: CASSGVAVYNEQFF; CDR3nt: TGTGCCAGCAGCGGGGTAGCGGTCTACAATGAGCAGTTCTTC
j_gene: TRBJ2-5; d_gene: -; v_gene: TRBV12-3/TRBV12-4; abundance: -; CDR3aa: CASSLAAGKTQYF; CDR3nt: TGTGCCAGCAGTTTGGCGGCAGGAAAGACCCAGTACTTC
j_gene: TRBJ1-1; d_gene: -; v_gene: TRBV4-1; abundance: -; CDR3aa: CASSQGKRTAIMNTEAFF; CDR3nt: TGCGCCAGCAGCCAAGGGAAAAGGACAGCGATCATGAACACTGAAGCTTTCTTT
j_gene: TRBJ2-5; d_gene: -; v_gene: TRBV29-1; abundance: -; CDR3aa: CSVSRETQYF; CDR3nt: TGCAGCGTTAGTAGGGAGACCCAGTACTTC
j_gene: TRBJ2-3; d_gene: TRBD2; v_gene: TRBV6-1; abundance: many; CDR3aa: CARGQLAGGWDTQYF; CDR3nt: TGTGCCAGAGGGCAACTAGCGGGGGGGTGGGATACGCAGTATTTT
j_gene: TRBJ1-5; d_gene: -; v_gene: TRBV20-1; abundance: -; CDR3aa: CSADDYPTGSDNQPQHF; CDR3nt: TGCAGTGCAGATGACTATCCGACAGGTTCGGACAATCAGCCCCAGCATTTT
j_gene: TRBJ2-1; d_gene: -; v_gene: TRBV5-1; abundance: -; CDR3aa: CASSLQPYNEQFF; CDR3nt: TGCGCCAGCAGCTTGCAACCCTACAATGAGCAGTTCTTC
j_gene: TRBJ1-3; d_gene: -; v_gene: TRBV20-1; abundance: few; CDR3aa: CSAKSQTGNTIYF; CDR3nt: TGCAGTGCTAAGAGCCAGACAGGAAACACCATATATTTT
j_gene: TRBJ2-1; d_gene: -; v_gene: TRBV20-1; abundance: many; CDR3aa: CSAPGPGQDHSEQFF; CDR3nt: TGCAGTGCCCCCGGCCCGGGACAAGATCATTCTGAGCAGTTCTTC
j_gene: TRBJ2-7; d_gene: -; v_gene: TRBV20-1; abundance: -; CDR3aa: CSARDLMDETYEQYF; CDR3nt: TGCAGTGCTAGAGATCTGATGGACGAGACCTACGAGCAGTACTTC
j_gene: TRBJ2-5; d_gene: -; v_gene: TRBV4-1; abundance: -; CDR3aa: CASSLEGGGQETQYF; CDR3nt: TGCGCCAGCAGCCTCGAGGGTGGAGGACAAGAGACCCAGTACTTC
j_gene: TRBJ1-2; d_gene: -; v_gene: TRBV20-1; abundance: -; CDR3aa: CSADQGPIGYTF; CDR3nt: TGCAGTGCTGATCAGGGCCCTATAGGCTACACCTTC
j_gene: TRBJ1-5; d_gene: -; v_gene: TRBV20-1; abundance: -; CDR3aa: CSARNQNSNQPQHF; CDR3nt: TGCAGTGCTAGAAACCAGAATAGCAATCAGCCCCAGCATTTT
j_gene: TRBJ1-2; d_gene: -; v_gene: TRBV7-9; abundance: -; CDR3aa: CASSSGGGLANYGYTF; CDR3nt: TGTGCCAGCAGCTCCGGTGGGGGCCTAGCTAACTATGGCTACACCTTC
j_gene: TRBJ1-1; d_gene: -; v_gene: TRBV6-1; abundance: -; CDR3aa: CASSETRRVNTEAFF; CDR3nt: TGTGCCAGCAGTGAAACTCGTCGGGTCAACACTGAAGCTTTCTTT
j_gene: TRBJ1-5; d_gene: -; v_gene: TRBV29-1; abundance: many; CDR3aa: CSVEVGRDAQHF; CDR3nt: TGCAGCGTTGAAGTCGGACGGGACGCCCAGCATTTT
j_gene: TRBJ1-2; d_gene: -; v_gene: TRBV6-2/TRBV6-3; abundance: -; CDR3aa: CASSSGSYGYTF; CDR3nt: TGTGCCAGCAGTTCCGGTTCCTATGGCTACACCTTC
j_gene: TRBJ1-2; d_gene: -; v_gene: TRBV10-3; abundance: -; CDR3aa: CAISTQGYDGYTF; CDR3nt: TGTGCCATCAGCACCCAGGGGTACGATGGCTACACCTTC
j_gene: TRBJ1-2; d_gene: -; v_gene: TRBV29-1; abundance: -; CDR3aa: CSVWGASGYGYTF; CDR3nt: TGCAGCGTTTGGGGGGCGAGCGGCTATGGCTACACCTTC
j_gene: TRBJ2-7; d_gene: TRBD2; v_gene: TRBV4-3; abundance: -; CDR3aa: CASSAQRGTEQYF; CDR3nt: TGCGCCAGCAGTGCCCAGCGGGGGACCGAGCAGTACTTC
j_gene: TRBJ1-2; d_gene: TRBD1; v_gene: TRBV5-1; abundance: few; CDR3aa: CASSPPGQVNYGYTF; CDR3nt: TGCGCCAGCAGCCCACCGGGACAGGTCAACTATGGCTACACCTTC
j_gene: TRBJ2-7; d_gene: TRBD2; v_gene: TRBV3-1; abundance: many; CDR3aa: CASSLSPAGGPEQYF; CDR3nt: TGTGCCAGCAGCCTATCGCCAGCGGGGGGGCCTGAGCAGTACTTC
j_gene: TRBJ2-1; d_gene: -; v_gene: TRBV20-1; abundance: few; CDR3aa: CSASRGNEQFF; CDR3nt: TGCAGTGCTAGTCGGGGAAATGAGCAGTTCTTC
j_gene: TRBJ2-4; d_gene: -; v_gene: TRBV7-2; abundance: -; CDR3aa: CASSLSPAVQYF; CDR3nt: TGTGCCAGCAGCTTATCCCCAGCGGTTCAGTACTTC
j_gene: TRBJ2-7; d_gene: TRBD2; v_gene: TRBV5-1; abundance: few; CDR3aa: CASKCPSGSYEQYF; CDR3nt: TGCGCCAGCAAGTGCCCTAGCGGTTCCTACGAGCAGTACTTC
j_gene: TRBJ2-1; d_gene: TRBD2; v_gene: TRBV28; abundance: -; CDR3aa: CASTGLAGANAYNEQFF; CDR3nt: TGTGCCAGCACCGGACTAGCGGGAGCGAACGCCTACAATGAGCAGTTCTTC
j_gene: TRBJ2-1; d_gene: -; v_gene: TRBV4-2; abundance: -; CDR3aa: CASSRSPDPSYEEQFF; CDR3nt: TGTGCCAGCAGCCGTAGCCCGGACCCAAGTTATGAGGAGCAGTTCTTC
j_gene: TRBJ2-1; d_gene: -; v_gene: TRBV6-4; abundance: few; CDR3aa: CASSDSGGSGYNEQFF; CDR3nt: TGTGCCAGCAGTGACTCTGGTGGGAGTGGGTACAATGAGCAGTTCTTC
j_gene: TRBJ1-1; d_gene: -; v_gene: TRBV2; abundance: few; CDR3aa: CASRGDGYTEAFF; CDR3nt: TGTGCCAGCCGTGGCGATGGCTACACTGAAGCTTTCTTT
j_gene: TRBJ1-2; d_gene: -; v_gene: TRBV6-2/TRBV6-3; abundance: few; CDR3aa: CASSYGAKANYGYTF; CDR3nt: TGTGCCAGCAGTTATGGGGCCAAAGCTAACTATGGCTACACCTTC
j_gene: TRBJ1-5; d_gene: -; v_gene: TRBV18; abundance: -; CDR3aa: CASSPRADQPQHF; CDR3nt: TGTGCCAGCTCACCACGGGCGGATCAGCCCCAGCATTTT
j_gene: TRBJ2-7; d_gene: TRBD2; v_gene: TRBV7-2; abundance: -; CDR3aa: CASSFNLAAYEQYF; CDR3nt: TGTGCCAGCAGCTTCAATCTAGCGGCCTACGAGCAGTACTTC
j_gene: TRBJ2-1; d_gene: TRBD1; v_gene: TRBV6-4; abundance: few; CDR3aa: CASSGRAGGHNEQFF; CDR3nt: TGTGCCAGCAGTGGTCGTGCAGGGGGACACAATGAGCAGTTCTTC
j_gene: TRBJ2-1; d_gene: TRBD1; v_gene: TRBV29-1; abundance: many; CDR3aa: CSVERDRDNEQFF; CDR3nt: TGCAGCGTTGAAAGGGACAGAGACAATGAGCAGTTCTTC
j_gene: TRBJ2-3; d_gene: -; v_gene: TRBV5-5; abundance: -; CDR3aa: CASSLAALTDTQYF; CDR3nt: TGTGCCAGCAGCTTGGCAGCGCTCACAGATACGCAGTATTTT
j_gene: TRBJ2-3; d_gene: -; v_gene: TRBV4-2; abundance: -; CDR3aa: CASSQEGSGAGTQYF; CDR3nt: TGTGCCAGCAGCCAAGAGGGCTCAGGGGCAGGGACGCAGTATTTT
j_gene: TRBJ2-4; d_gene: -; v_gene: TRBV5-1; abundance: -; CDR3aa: CASSTPEAGNIQYF; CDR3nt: TGCGCCAGCAGCACCCCAGAAGCGGGAAACATTCAGTACTTC
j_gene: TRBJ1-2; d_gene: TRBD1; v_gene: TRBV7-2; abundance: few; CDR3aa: CASSLAGTGRYGYTF; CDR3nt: TGTGCCAGCAGCTTAGCGGGGACAGGGCGCTATGGCTACACCTTC
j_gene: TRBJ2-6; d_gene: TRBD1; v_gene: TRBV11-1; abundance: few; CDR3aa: CASRTLKRGQYSGANVLTF; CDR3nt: TGTGCCAGCAGAACCCTCAAAAGGGGGCAGTACTCTGGGGCCAACGTCCTGACTTTC
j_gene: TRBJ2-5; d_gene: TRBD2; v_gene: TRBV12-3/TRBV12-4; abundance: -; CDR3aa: CASTLGGDETQYF; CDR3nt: TGTGCCAGCACTTTGGGAGGGGACGAGACCCAGTACTTC
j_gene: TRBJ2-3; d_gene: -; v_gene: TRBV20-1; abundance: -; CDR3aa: CCARGAGERELRDTQYF; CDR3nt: TGCTGTGCTCGGGGGGCGGGTGAGCGGGAATTACGGGATACGCAGTATTTT
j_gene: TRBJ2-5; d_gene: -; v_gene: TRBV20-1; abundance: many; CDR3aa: CSAIGGIETQYF; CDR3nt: TGCAGTGCTATCGGCGGGATTGAGACCCAGTACTTC
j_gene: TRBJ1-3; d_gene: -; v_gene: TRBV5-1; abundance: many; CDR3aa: CASSLGSGMGSGNTIYF; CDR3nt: TGCGCCAGCAGCTTGGGGTCGGGGATGGGATCTGGAAACACCATATATTTT
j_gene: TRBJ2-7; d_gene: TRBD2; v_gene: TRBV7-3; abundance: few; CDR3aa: CASSISGGDYEQYF; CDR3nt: TGTGCCAGCAGCATTAGCGGGGGGGACTACGAGCAGTACTTC
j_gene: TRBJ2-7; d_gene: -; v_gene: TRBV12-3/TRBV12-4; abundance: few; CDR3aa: CASSTPDRSYEQYF; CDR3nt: TGTGCCAGCAGTACCCCGGACCGTTCCTACGAGCAGTACTTC
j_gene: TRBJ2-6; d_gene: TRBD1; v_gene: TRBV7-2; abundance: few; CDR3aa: CASSPTGSSSGANVLTF; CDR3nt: TGTGCCAGCAGCCCGACAGGGTCCAGCTCTGGGGCCAACGTCCTGACTTTC
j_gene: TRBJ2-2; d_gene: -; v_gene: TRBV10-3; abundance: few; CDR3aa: CAIKSGLNTGELFF; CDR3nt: TGTGCCATCAAGAGCGGACTGAACACCGGGGAGCTGTTTTTT
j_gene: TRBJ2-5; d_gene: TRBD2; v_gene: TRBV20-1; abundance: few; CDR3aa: CSATRLAGTKRTQYF; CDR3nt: TGCAGTGCTACCCGACTAGCGGGAACCAAGAGAACCCAGTACTTC